Below, 20 T cell receptor beta chains from the same sample are listed, as sequenced in a study of blood T cells in healthy people across ages. Primed by a sample-barcoded 5' primer and a J-beta primer mix, a second PCR proceeded for about 6 to 12 cycles. TCRdb re-analysed the 5' RACE reads in MiXCR, keeping a single row per CDR3 protein. The sample lists 750,000 to 950,000 distinct CDR3 sequences, 53% seen once, with roughly two fifths in the top ten. The sample consisted of blood. All receptors come from an elderly man in good health.

The rearrangement links TRBV5-1 to TRBJ2-5; D possibly corresponds to TRBD2 (6 bases). This CDR3 is built from 13 residues. Per the germline V gene, CDR1 is SGHRS and CDR2 is YFSETQ. Trimming pared 3 bases from V and 11 bases from J, leaving 17 bases between. The CDR3 DNA reads TGCGCCAGCAGCTCGGGACTGGTCGGTGGGCAGTACTTC. This gives the protein CASSSGLVGGQYF.

The chain uses TRBV20-1 and TRBJ2-3; 7 nucleotides align to TRBD2. Germline V gives CDR1 DFQATT, CDR2 SNEGSKA (reference sequence). V lost 5 bases to trimming and J lost 0 bases; unmatched junction nucleotides: 5. This CDR3 is built from 14 residues. The CDR3 is CSAFSGFSTDTQYF. Here the CDR3 DNA reads TGCAGTGCTTTTAGCGGGTTTAGCACAGATACGCAGTATTTT.

The chain uses TRBV5-1 and TRBJ2-7, with D hard to call. Germline V gene data show CDR1 as SGHRS and CDR2 as YFSETQ. The CDR3 has 13 residues. The V gene lost 0 bases and the J gene lost 11 bases, with 15 bases spanning the gap. CDR3: CASSLVSDGLKYF. CDR3 coding DNA: TGCGCCAGCAGCTTGGTTAGTGACGGTCTGAAGTACTTC.

This clonotype was detected only a few times. This chain joins TRBV20-1 and TRBJ2-5, with D possibly being TRBD1 or TRBD2 (6 bases each). The CDR3 has 13 amino acids. Germline values: CDR1 DFQATT, CDR2 SNEGSKA (reference sequence). Trimming took off 5 bases at V and 5 bases at J, with 15 bases between the two ends. The CDR3 nucleotides are TGCAGTGCTCACCTGGACAGCGGGGAGACCCAGTACTTC. It is translated as CSAHLDSGETQYF.

The chain employs TRBV28 and TRBJ2-1, with D perhaps TRBD1 (6 bases). This CDR3 has 12 residues. Trimming took off 6 bases at V and 12 bases at J, with 15 bases between the two ends. CDR1 and CDR2 (germline): MDHEN, SYDVKM. The CDR3 DNA follows: TGTGCCAGCAGCCAGTGGCCCAGGGGGCAGTTCTTC. It codes for CASSQWPRGQFF.

The genes are TRBV12-3 or TRBV12-4 and TRBJ2-5; a possible D gene is TRBD1 (7 bases). Gene TRBJ2-7 matches the end of the DNA better, so the J call may be wrong. CDR3 length: 15 residues. The CDR3, as DNA: TGTGCCAGCAGTCTCGCCGGAGGGGGCGGGGACGAGCAGTACTTC. As protein: CASSLAGGGGDEQYF.

The chain employs TRBV7-9 and TRBJ2-1; TRBD2 matches at 11 bases. Germline CDR1 and CDR2: SEHNR and FQNEAQ (reference sequence). With 5 bases clipped from V and 4 bases from J, the junction kept 16 bases outside the gene matches. There are 19 residues in the CDR3. The CDR3 bases are TGTGCCAGCAGCGCGGCGGGACTAGCGGACCCAAAGAGATACAATGAGCAGTTCTTC. This gives the protein CASSAAGLADPKRYNEQFF.

This clonotype was seen a few times. V and J are TRBV28 and TRBJ2-5; 8 nucleotides align to TRBD2. Germline V gene sequence: CDR1 MDHEN, CDR2 SYDVKM. V lost 5 bases and J lost 5; bases outside the gene matches: 19. The CDR3 is 18 amino acids. CDR3 in amino acids: CASSNNRWASGHGETQYF. CDR3 in DNA: TGTGCCAGCAGTAACAATCGGTGGGCTAGCGGGCATGGGGAGACCCAGTACTTC.

The chain employs TRBV25-1 and TRBJ1-2, with 10 bases fitting TRBD1. The CDR3 contains 16 residues. J lost 1 base, V lost 4 bases, and 6 bases had no gene match. Germline CDR1 is MGHDK and CDR2 is SYGVNS. This chain's CDR3 is CASSGPGQGSNYGYTF. CDR3 in DNA: TGTGCCAGCAGTGGACCGGGACAGGGGAGTAACTATGGCTACACCTTC.

The rearrangement uses TRBV20-1 and TRBJ2-4, with D tentatively TRBD2 (6 bases). V lost 0 bases and J lost 13, with 13 bases in between. The CDR3 consists of 12 residues. CDR1 and CDR2 from the germline V gene are DFQATT and SNEGSKA (reference sequence). CDR3 DNA sequence: TGCAGTGCTAGAGAACCAGCCCGGGAGCAGTACTTC. This gives the protein CSAREPAREQYF.

The chain is built from TRBV20-1 and TRBJ2-1; TRBD2 matches 9 bases. Germline CDR1 is DFQATT and CDR2 is SNEGSKA (reference sequence). The CDR3 covers 14 residues. The V gene end was trimmed by 2 bases and the J gene end by 6 bases; junction bases not matched to a gene: 5. In DNA, the CDR3 is TGCAGTGCTAGATTGCTAGCGGGAAGCAATGAGCAGTTCTTC. Translating gives CSARLLAGSNEQFF.

The chain recombines TRBV15 with TRBJ2-5; 10 nucleotides match TRBD2. Germline loops: CDR1 LNHNV, CDR2 YYDKDF (reference sequence). Trimming at V came to 0 bases and at J to 11 bases, leaving 9 bases not matched to a gene. The CDR3 extends over 15 amino acids. The CDR3 nucleotides read TGTGCCACCAGCAGAGATCTAGCGGGAGCGTATGAGCAGTACTTC. It is translated as CATSRDLAGAYEQYF.

There are a few counts of this clonotype. The rearrangement links TRBV24-1 to TRBJ2-6, with D possibly being TRBD2 (5 bases). Trimming removed 5 bases at V and 3 bases at J, with 10 bases between. CDR3 length: 15 residues. Germline V CDR1 and CDR2: KGHDR, SFDVKD. CDR3 in DNA: TGTGCCACCAGTGGCAAGGCGGGTGGGGCCAACGTCCTGACTTTC. Translation: CATSGKAGGANVLTF.

DNA for the CDR3: TGTGCCAGCAGCCAAGAAAGCCGGGGCCCCGGGGAGCTGTTTTTT. It is translated as CASSQESRGPGELFF. The V gene is TRBV3-1, the J gene TRBJ2-2; the D call may be TRBD1 or TRBD2 (5 bases each). V shed 0 bases and J shed 6 bases, with 11 bases lying between them. The length of the CDR3 is 15 residues. Per the germline V gene, CDR1 is LGHDT and CDR2 is YNNKEL (reference sequence).

This clonotype was observed a few times. The gene calls are TRBV25-1 and TRBJ2-1; 9 bases align to TRBD2. Germline loops: CDR1 MGHDK, CDR2 SYGVNS. V lost 4 bases and J lost 4; bases outside the gene matches: 8. The CDR3 sequence is 16 residues long. CDR3 in DNA: TGTGCCAGCAGTGTCCATAGCGGGAGTGGGTACAATGAGCAGTTCTTC. The encoded protein is CASSVHSGSGYNEQFF.

As regards this clonotype: The junction and the germline gene differ at one end; a read error may be behind it. The V gene is TRBV7-9, the J gene TRBJ2-6, with D perhaps TRBD1 (5 bases). The CDR3 has 16 amino acids. The germline V gene has CDR1 SEHNR and CDR2 FQNEAQ (reference sequence). The CDR3 spells CASSQQRTSGANFLTF. The DNA for the CDR3 is TGTGCCAGCAGCCAACAGAGGACCTCTGGGGCCAACTTCCTGACTTTC.

The chain carries TRBV20-1 and TRBJ2-1, with 9 positions matching TRBD2. V gave up 3 bases and J gave up 1 base; unmatched junction bases: 13. Germline CDR1 and CDR2: DFQATT and SNEGSKA (reference sequence). The CDR3 contains 18 residues. CDR3 DNA: TGCAGTGCTAGTTCCCTAGCGGGGACGGCCGCATCCTACAATGAGCAGTTCTTC. This sequence encodes CSASSLAGTAASYNEQFF.

This clonotype has just a few counts. The chain couples TRBV7-9 to TRBJ1-1, with D perhaps TRBD1 (5 bases). Deletions cut 5 bases from V and 5 bases from J, with 15 bases between. Germline V lookup: CDR1 SEHNR, CDR2 FQNEAQ (reference sequence). The CDR3 has 14 amino acids. The CDR3 protein is CASSPLRGWTEAFF. CDR3 in DNA: TGTGCCAGCAGCCCCCTCCGGGGGTGGACTGAAGCTTTCTTT.

The genes are TRBV5-1 and TRBJ2-1; D perhaps matches TRBD1 (6 bases). Trimming left V 0 bases short and J 3 bases short, with 19 bases between. Per germline, CDR1 SGHRS and CDR2 YFSETQ. The CDR3 covers 18 residues. CDR3 amino acids: CASSLEEITGMIYNEQFF. Written as DNA, the CDR3 is TGCGCCAGCAGCTTGGAAGAAATAACAGGGATGATCTACAATGAGCAGTTCTTC.

As for this clonotype: This may be a read error, as it is one base from a much larger clone. This chain connects TRBV29-1 to TRBJ1-1; D uncertain. V lost 7 bases to trimming and J lost 6 bases, with 12 bases between them. This CDR3 has 11 residues. The germline V gene encodes CDR1 SQVTM and CDR2 ANQGSEA. The CDR3 bases are TGCAGCGGTGACTGGAAGTCTGAAGCTTTCTTT. The encoded protein is CSGDWKSEAFF.